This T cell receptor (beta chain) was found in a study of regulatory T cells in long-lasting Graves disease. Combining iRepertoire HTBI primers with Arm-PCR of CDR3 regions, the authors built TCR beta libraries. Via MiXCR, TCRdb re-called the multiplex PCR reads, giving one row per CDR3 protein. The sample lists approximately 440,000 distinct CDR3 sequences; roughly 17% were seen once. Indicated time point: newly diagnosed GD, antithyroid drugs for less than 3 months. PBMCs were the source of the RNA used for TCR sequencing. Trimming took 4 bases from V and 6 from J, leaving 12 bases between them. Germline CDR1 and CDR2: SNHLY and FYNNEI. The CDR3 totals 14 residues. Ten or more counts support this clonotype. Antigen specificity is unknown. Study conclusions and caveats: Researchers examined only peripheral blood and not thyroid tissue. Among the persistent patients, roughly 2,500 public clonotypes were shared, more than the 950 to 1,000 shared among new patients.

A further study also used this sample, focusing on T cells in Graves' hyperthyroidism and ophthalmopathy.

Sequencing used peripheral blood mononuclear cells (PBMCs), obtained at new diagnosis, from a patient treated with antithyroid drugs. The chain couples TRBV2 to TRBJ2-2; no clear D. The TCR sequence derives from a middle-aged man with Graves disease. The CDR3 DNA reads TGTGCCAGCAGTGTTCAGTTAAGGGCCGGGGAGCTGTTTTTT. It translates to CASSVQLRAGELFF.